This T cell receptor beta chain derives from a study of T cell responses to AZD1222 COVID-19 vaccine. Study-wide results and limits: The study identified only six AZD1222 recipients as seropositive at baseline. Every sample of the repertoires postdated the peak T cell response. Females made up more of the donors, who were largely white British, and clonal diversity may have come out too low. With two AZD1222 doses given, Spike-specific TCR breadth and depth both rose.

The table came from immunoSEQ multiplex PCR; TCRdb's copy has only in-frame clones and leaves some out. The sample has around 99,000 clones; approximately 89% are singletons. This clone was seen only once. The antigen is unknown. CDR1 and CDR2 from the germline V gene are MDHEN and SYDVKM. The ends lost 1 base at V and 2 bases at J; junction bases unmatched: 11. The CDR3 loop spans 18 amino acids. The TCR comes from an adult who received the AZD1222 COVID-19 vaccine. The J gene is TRBJ1-5, the V gene TRBV28, with TRBD1 matching 7 bases. The sample here was peripheral blood, taken 28 days after the second AZD1222 dose. CDR3: CASSLFSGGSGGNQPQHF. CDR3 bases: TGTGCCAGCAGTTTATTCTCAGGGGGAAGTGGTGGCAATCAGCCCCAGCATTTT.